This is a list of T cell receptor beta chains from one sample in a study of human T cells and chemical hapten exposure. Via MiXCR, TCRdb re-called the RACE reads, giving one row per CDR3 protein. The profile shows some 110,000 distinct CDR3 sequences, 12% of them singletons. The material was whole blood, obtained in connection with sensitization to the hapten diphenylcyclopropenone (DPC). These receptors all come from a woman aged 50 to 60 with alopecia areata. Some clones in this sample may be carry-over from other donors' samples. The CDR3 runs from the conserved cysteine through the conserved F or W. A D gene is named only where the DNA matches it firmly. The size of a clone is reported for some rows only, either as once, few or many, or as a class for expanded clones.

abundance	v_gene	d_gene	j_gene	CDR3aa	CDR3nt
-	TRBV12-3/TRBV12-4	-	TRBJ2-1	CASSFGPTTEQFF	TGTGCCAGCAGTTTCGGACCAACCACTGAGCAGTTCTTC
many	TRBV6-5	-	TRBJ2-7	CASRGTYEQYF	TGTGCCAGCAGGGGTACCTACGAGCAGTACTTC
many	TRBV5-1	-	TRBJ2-7	CASSLKLGIYEQYF	TGCGCCAGCAGCTTGAAGCTCGGAATCTACGAGCAGTACTTC
few	TRBV5-5	TRBD2	TRBJ2-5	CASSLEGLADQETQYF	TGTGCCAGCAGCCTCGAGGGACTAGCGGACCAAGAGACCCAGTACTTC
few	TRBV7-2	-	TRBJ2-5	CASSPSGQPAETQYF	TGTGCCAGCAGCCCTTCCGGACAGCCCGCGGAGACCCAGTACTTC
many	TRBV19	-	TRBJ2-7	CASSMDSVGGYEQYF	TGTGCCAGTAGTATGGATTCGGTGGGGGGCTACGAGCAGTACTTC
few	TRBV4-3	TRBD2	TRBJ2-3	CASSQELIAGGGTDTQYF	TGCGCCAGCAGCCAAGAATTGATAGCGGGGGGTGGCACAGATACGCAGTATTTT
-	TRBV7-2	-	TRBJ1-4	CVSSSEQGTNEKLFF	TGTGTCAGCAGCTCTGAACAGGGAACTAATGAAAAACTGTTTTTT
few	TRBV11-3	TRBD1	TRBJ1-1	CASSVRGGAAAFF	TGTGCCAGCAGCGTCCGAGGGGGCGCGGCGGCTTTCTTT
many	TRBV11-2	-	TRBJ2-7	CASNPSGTTYEQYF	TGTGCCAGCAACCCCTCCGGGACGACCTACGAGCAGTACTTC
few	TRBV10-3	-	TRBJ2-1	CAISESNGNEQFF	TGTGCCATCAGTGAGTCAAACGGTAATGAGCAGTTCTTC
-	TRBV11-2	-	TRBJ2-5	CASSPLQGRRETQYF	TGTGCCAGCAGCCCACTCCAGGGGCGTCGAGAGACCCAGTACTTC
many	TRBV5-1	-	TRBJ2-7	CASSLNAGGEQYF	TGCGCCAGCAGCTTGAATGCAGGCGGCGAGCAGTACTTC
-	TRBV5-1	TRBD1	TRBJ1-3	CASSFTGASGNTIYF	TGCGCCAGCAGCTTCACAGGGGCCTCTGGAAACACCATATATTTT
-	TRBV10-3	TRBD1	TRBJ2-7	CAISDPPGQGLYEQYF	TGTGCCATCAGTGATCCACCGGGACAGGGTCTTTACGAGCAGTACTTC
many	TRBV3-1	-	TRBJ1-6	CASSQEGPTLNSPLHF	TGTGCCAGCAGCCAAGAAGGTCCAACTCTAAATTCACCCCTCCACTTT
few	TRBV28	-	TRBJ2-4	CASRPVAANIQYF	TGTGCCAGCAGACCTGTTGCGGCAAACATTCAGTACTTC
many	TRBV11-2	-	TRBJ2-7	CASSLPGSSYEQYF	TGTGCCAGCAGCTTACCTGGGAGCTCCTACGAGCAGTACTTC
many	TRBV21-1	-	TRBJ2-6	CASSVPPGQATLTF	TGTGCCAGCAGCGTCCCTCCTGGACAGGCCACCTTGACTTTC
-	TRBV28	-	TRBJ2-7	CASSLYSYEHYF	TGTGCCAGCAGTCTCTACAGCTACGAGCATTACTTC
-	TRBV13	-	TRBJ2-3	CASSSRDFTDTQYF	TGTGCCAGCAGCTCCCGGGACTTCACAGATACGCAGTATTTT
many	TRBV2	-	TRBJ2-3	CASSAPSTDTQYF	TGTGCCAGCAGTGCGCCCTCCACAGATACGCAGTATTTT
few	TRBV5-5	-	TRBJ2-2	CASTWRGQQNTGELFF	TGTGCCAGCACCTGGAGGGGACAGCAGAACACCGGGGAGCTGTTTTTT
-	TRBV3-1	-	TRBJ2-2	CASSQAGHTGELFF	TGTGCCAGCAGCCAAGCAGGGCACACCGGGGAGCTGTTTTTT
-	TRBV19	TRBD1	TRBJ2-3	CASTRNTGVKDTQYF	TGTGCCAGTACTCGAAATACAGGGGTTAAAGATACGCAGTATTTT
few	TRBV7-2	-	TRBJ2-1	CASSPPGINEQFF	TGTGCCAGCAGCCCCCCAGGGATCAATGAGCAGTTCTTC
-	TRBV20-1	TRBD1	TRBJ1-1	CSASPLDRLNTEAFF	TGCAGTGCTTCACCCCTGGACAGGTTGAACACTGAAGCTTTCTTT
-	TRBV29-1	-	TRBJ2-2	CSVARGDGHTGELFF	TGCAGCGTTGCAAGGGGTGACGGCCACACCGGGGAGCTGTTTTTT
many	TRBV12-3/TRBV12-4	TRBD1	TRBJ1-1	CASSSGTGALNTEAFF	TGTGCCAGCAGTTCCGGGACAGGGGCCTTGAACACTGAAGCTTTCTTT
-	TRBV7-2	-	TRBJ2-3	CASSLSGESTDTQYF	TGTGCCAGCAGCTTATCGGGAGAAAGCACAGATACGCAGTATTTT
many	TRBV28	-	TRBJ2-3	CASSSQTGGGWSTDTQYF	TGTGCCAGCAGTTCACAAACAGGAGGGGGATGGAGCACAGATACGCAGTATTTT
-	TRBV5-1	-	TRBJ2-7	CASSPGSWYEQYF	TGCGCCAGCAGTCCAGGGTCCTGGTACGAGCAGTACTTC
-	TRBV6-1	TRBD1	TRBJ2-5	CASSDRDRAQETQYF	TGTGCCAGCAGTGACCGGGACAGAGCTCAAGAGACCCAGTACTTC
many	TRBV20-1	TRBD1	TRBJ1-4	CSAHTGGVEKLFF	TGCAGTGCCCACACAGGGGGCGTTGAAAAACTGTTTTTT
many	TRBV6-5	TRBD2	TRBJ2-7	CASSYSYPSGSGEQYF	TGTGCCAGCAGTTACTCGTATCCTAGCGGGAGCGGCGAGCAGTACTTC
-	TRBV15	TRBD1	TRBJ1-4	CATRQGATNEKLFF	TGTGCCACCAGGCAGGGGGCAACTAATGAAAAACTGTTTTTT
few	TRBV7-6	-	TRBJ1-1	CASSQMGITEAFF	TGTGCCAGCAGCCAAATGGGGATCACTGAAGCTTTCTTT
-	TRBV27	-	TRBJ2-3	CASSLSYGDTQYF	TGTGCCAGCAGTTTATCTTATGGTGATACGCAGTATTTT
many	TRBV3-1	TRBD2	TRBJ2-7	CASSQGLAIPTYEQYF	TGTGCCAGCAGCCAAGGACTAGCGATACCCACCTACGAGCAGTACTTC
few	TRBV18	-	TRBJ2-3	CASSPTPGVAVRDTQYF	TGTGCCAGCTCACCAACCCCCGGAGTAGCGGTACGGGATACGCAGTATTTT
-	TRBV3-1	-	TRBJ1-2	CASSQGQYGYTF	TGTGCCAGCAGCCAAGGCCAATATGGCTACACCTTC
few	TRBV11-2	-	TRBJ2-7	CATQTPSRVEQYF	TGTGCCACCCAAACTCCAAGCCGCGTCGAGCAGTACTTC
-	TRBV20-1	-	TRBJ1-4	CSARERGLGREKLFF	TGCAGTGCTAGAGAGAGAGGACTCGGAAGGGAAAAACTGTTTTTT
few	TRBV4-1	-	TRBJ2-3	CASRRSAGSTDTQYF	TGCGCCAGCAGGCGTTCGGCGGGGAGCACAGATACGCAGTATTTT
-	TRBV6-2/TRBV6-3	-	TRBJ2-5	CASRNDLRTQYF	TGTGCCAGCCGCAACGACCTACGGACCCAGTACTTC
many	TRBV19	TRBD2	TRBJ2-1	CASTAGSNRPGGSYNEQFF	TGTGCCAGTACAGCGGGGAGTAACAGGCCGGGAGGATCCTACAATGAGCAGTTCTTC
-	TRBV7-2	-	TRBJ2-7	CASSPKTGSYEQYF	TGTGCCAGCAGCCCCAAGACGGGATCCTACGAGCAGTACTTC
few	TRBV7-2	-	TRBJ2-7	CASSPARGAYEQYF	TGTGCCAGCAGTCCGGCAAGGGGGGCTTACGAGCAGTACTTC
-	TRBV14	-	TRBJ2-2	CASSRTGIDRELFF	TGTGCCAGCAGCCGAACAGGGATTGACCGCGAGCTGTTTTTT
-	TRBV7-8	-	TRBJ1-5	CASSLITVRQPQHF	TGTGCCAGCAGCTTGATAACAGTAAGACAGCCCCAGCATTTT
few	TRBV21-1	-	TRBJ2-3	CASETGQGTDTQYF	TGTGCCAGCGAGACTGGACAGGGCACAGATACGCAGTATTTT
-	TRBV7-8	-	TRBJ2-5	CASSLRGGGETQYF	TGTGCCAGCAGCTTAAGAGGAGGAGGAGAGACCCAGTACTTC
few	TRBV7-7	-	TRBJ2-3	CASSFQITDTQYF	TGTGCTAGCAGCTTTCAGATCACAGATACGCAGTATTTT
many	TRBV18	TRBD1	TRBJ1-1	CASSPGQGMNTEAFF	TGTGCCAGCAGCCCCGGACAGGGAATGAACACTGAAGCTTTCTTT